This is a list of T cell receptor beta chains from one sample in a study of T cell responses to AZD1222 COVID-19 vaccine. Here immunoSEQ multiplex PCR was the method, and the copy in TCRdb shows in-frame clones only, minus some. The data show about 160,000 clones, about 90% seen once. Sequenced here: peripheral blood, sampled on day 0 of MenACWY control vaccination. Receptor source: an adult in good health. CDR3s include the opening cysteine and the closing phenylalanine or tryptophan. D genes are given only for firm matches. Only some rows state a clone size, as once, few, many or a class for expanded clones.

V gene,D gene,clone size,J gene,CDR3 DNA,CDR3 protein
TRBV6-5,-,-,TRBJ2-1,TGTGCCAGCAGTCCGATAGGGGTGGCCTACAATGAGCAGTTCTTC,CASSPIGVAYNEQFF
TRBV5-4,-,-,TRBJ1-1,TGTGCCAGCAGCTTGGATCGGGGGACGGCTTTCTTT,CASSLDRGTAFF
TRBV7-9,-,-,TRBJ2-7,TGTGCCAGCAGCCCAAGGGCGGACCTCGCCTACGAGCAGTACTTC,CASSPRADLAYEQYF
TRBV9,TRBD1,-,TRBJ1-3,TGTGCCAGCAGCGCCAAGACAGGGTCCTCTGGAAACACCATATATTTT,CASSAKTGSSGNTIYF
TRBV7-2,-,-,TRBJ1-5,TGTGCCAGCAGCACCCTCGGGGGGCTTGGCAATCAGCCCCAGCATTTT,CASSTLGGLGNQPQHF
TRBV18,-,-,TRBJ1-5,TGTGCCAGCTCGACGGCCAGGGCAATACAGCCCCAGCATTTT,CASSTARAIQPQHF
TRBV7-9,-,-,TRBJ2-5,TGTGCCAGCAGCCTCATTAGAGAGACCCAGTACTTC,CASSLIRETQYF
TRBV20-1,-,-,TRBJ2-5,TGCAGTGCTAGTGATACCGGTGCGGGGACCCAGTACTTC,CSASDTGAGTQYF
TRBV11-3,TRBD2,-,TRBJ2-1,TGTGCCAGCAGCTTAGACCCGGGAGGCCCCTACAATGAGCAGTTCTTC,CASSLDPGGPYNEQFF
TRBV7-3,-,few,TRBJ2-3,TGTGCCAGCTCCCCGGGACTCCGCACAGATACGCAGTATTTT,CASSPGLRTDTQYF
TRBV7-6,-,-,TRBJ1-4,TGTGCCAGCAGCCCAATGGGGGCTAATGAAAAACTGTTTTTT,CASSPMGANEKLFF
TRBV5-1,TRBD1,-,TRBJ2-2,TGCGCCAGCAGCTTGTCGACAGGGGGGAACACCGGGGAGCTGTTTTTT,CASSLSTGGNTGELFF
TRBV2,-,once,TRBJ1-5,TGTGCCAGCAGTCGGACAGTCAATCAGCCCCAGCATTTT,CASSRTVNQPQHF
TRBV5-6,-,-,TRBJ2-4,TGTGCCAGCAGCTTGTTCGGTGGGGGCAAAAACATTCAGTACTTC,CASSLFGGGKNIQYF
TRBV7-6,TRBD1,-,TRBJ1-1,TGTGCCAGCAGCTCACCCACAGGGGTGAACACTGAAGCTTTCTTT,CASSSPTGVNTEAFF
TRBV3-1/TRBV3-2,-,-,TRBJ1-6,TGTGCCAGCAGCCATAAGGACTCACCCCTCCACTTT,CASSHKDSPLHF
TRBV3-1/TRBV3-2,TRBD2,once,TRBJ2-1,TGTGCCAGCAGCCAAGATCTTACGGGAGGATATGAGCAGTTCTTC,CASSQDLTGGYEQFF
TRBV19,-,few,TRBJ1-5,TGTGCCAGTAGTAACCGGGCCCATAGCAATCAGCCCCAGCATTTT,CASSNRAHSNQPQHF
TRBV25-1,-,-,TRBJ1-3,TGTGCCAGCAGTGGGCTTCTCGGGGCAGGGGAGGGAAACACCATATATTTT,CASSGLLGAGEGNTIYF
TRBV5-1,-,-,TRBJ2-5,TGCGCCAGCAGCTTGGAGGGCCAGTACCAAGAGACCCAGTACTTC,CASSLEGQYQETQYF
TRBV9,TRBD2,-,TRBJ2-5,TGTGCCAGCAGCGTAGGGGCACTAGCGGCCCAAGAGACCCAGTACTTC,CASSVGALAAQETQYF
TRBV3-1/TRBV3-2,-,-,TRBJ2-6,TGTGCCAGCAGCCAAGTCTGGGGGTCATCCTCTGGGGCCAACGTCCTGACTTTC,CASSQVWGSSSGANVLTF
TRBV28,-,-,TRBJ2-6,TGTGCCACCACAGGGTCCTCTGGGGCCAACGTCCTGACTTTC,CATTGSSGANVLTF
TRBV20-1,-,few,TRBJ1-5,TGCAGTGCTAGTTCGTTGGGGGTCGGCAATCAGCCCCAGCATTTT,CSASSLGVGNQPQHF
TRBV30,TRBD1,-,TRBJ1-3,TGTGCCTGGAGTCGGGACAGTGGCTCTGGAAACACCATATATTTT,CAWSRDSGSGNTIYF
TRBV7-9,-,-,TRBJ1-6,TGTGCCAGCAGCCCGCGGGACACTCGAAATTCACCCCTCCACTTT,CASSPRDTRNSPLHF
TRBV28,TRBD1,-,TRBJ2-1,TGTGCCAGCACACCTAGGGGGCCGGGAAGTGAGCAGTTCTTC,CASTPRGPGSEQFF
TRBV6-1,TRBD2,-,TRBJ2-3,TGTGCCAGCAGTGTTTCTAGCGGGGCTAGCACAGATACGCAGTATTTT,CASSVSSGASTDTQYF
TRBV25-1,-,-,TRBJ2-7,TGTGCCAGCAGTGTAGGAGGGGGCTATGAGCAGTACTTC,CASSVGGGYEQYF